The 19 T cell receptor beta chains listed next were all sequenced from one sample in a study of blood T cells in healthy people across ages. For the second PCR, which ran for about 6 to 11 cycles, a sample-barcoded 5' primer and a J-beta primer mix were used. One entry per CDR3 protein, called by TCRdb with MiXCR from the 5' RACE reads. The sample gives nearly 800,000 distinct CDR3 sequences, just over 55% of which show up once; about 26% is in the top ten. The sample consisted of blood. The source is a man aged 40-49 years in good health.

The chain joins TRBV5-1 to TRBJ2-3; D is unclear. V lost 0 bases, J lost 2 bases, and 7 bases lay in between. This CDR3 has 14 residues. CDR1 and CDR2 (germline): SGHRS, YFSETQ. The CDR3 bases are TGCGCCAGCAGCTTGGGCATGGACACAGATACGCAGTATTTT. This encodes CASSLGMDTDTQYF.

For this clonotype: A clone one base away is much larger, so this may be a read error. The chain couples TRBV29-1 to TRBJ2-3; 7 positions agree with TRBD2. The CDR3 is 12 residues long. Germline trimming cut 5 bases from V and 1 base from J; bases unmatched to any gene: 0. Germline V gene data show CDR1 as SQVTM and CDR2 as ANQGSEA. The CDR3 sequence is CSVSGGTDTQYF. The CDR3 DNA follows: TGCAGCGTTAGCGGGGGCACAGATACGCAGTATTTT.

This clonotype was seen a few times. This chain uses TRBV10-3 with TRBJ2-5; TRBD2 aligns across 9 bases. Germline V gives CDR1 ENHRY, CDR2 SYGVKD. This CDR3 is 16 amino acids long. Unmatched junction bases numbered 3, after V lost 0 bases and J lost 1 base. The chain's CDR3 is CAISESTSGRQETQYF. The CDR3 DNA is TGTGCCATCAGTGAGTCGACTAGCGGTCGCCAAGAGACCCAGTACTTC.

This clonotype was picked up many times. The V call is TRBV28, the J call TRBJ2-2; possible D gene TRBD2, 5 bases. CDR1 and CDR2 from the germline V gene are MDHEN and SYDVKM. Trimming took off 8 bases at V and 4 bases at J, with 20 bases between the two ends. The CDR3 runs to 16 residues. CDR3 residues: CASLEELPIFTGELFF. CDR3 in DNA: TGTGCCAGCCTGGAGGAACTCCCGATATTCACCGGGGAGCTGTTTTTT.

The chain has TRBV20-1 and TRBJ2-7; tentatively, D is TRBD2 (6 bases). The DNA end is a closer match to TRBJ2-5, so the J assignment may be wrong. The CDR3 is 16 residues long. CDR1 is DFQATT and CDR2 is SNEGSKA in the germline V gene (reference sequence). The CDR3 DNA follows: TGCAGTGCTAGAGTGGCGGGGCAAAAACTCCAAGAGACCCAGTACTTC. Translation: CSARVAGQKLQETQYF.

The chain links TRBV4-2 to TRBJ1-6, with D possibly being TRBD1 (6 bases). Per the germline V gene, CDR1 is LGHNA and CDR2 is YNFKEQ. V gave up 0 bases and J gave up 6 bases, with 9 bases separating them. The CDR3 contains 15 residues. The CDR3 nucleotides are TGTGCCAGCAGCCAAGATCAGGGGAGTAATTCACCCCTCCACTTT. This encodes CASSQDQGSNSPLHF.

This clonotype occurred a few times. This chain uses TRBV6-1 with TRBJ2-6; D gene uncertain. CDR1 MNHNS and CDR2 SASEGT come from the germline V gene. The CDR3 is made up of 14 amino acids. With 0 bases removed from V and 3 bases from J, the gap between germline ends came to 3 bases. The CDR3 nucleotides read TGTGCCAGCAGTGAAGCGGGTGGGGCCAACGTCCTGACTTTC. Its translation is CASSEAGGANVLTF.

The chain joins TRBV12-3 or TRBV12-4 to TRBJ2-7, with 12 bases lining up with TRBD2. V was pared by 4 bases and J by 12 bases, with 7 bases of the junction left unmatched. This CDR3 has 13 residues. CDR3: CASSWGGLAGRYF. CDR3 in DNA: TGTGCCAGCAGTTGGGGGGGACTAGCGGGTCGGTACTTC.

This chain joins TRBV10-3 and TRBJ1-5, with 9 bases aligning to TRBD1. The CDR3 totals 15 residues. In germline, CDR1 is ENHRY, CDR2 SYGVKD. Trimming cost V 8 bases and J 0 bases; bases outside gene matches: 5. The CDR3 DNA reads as TGTGCCATCGGGACAGGGAGGGATAGCAATCAGCCCCAGCATTTT. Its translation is CAIGTGRDSNQPQHF.

CDR3: CSAFIAGGFREQYF. DNA of the CDR3: TGCAGTGCCTTTATAGCGGGAGGGTTCCGCGAGCAGTACTTC. The gene calls are TRBV20-1 and TRBJ2-7; 11 positions match TRBD2. The germline gives CDR1 DFQATT, CDR2 SNEGSKA (reference sequence). J was trimmed by 6 bases and V by 6 bases; bases with no gene match: 10. The CDR3 length is 14 residues.

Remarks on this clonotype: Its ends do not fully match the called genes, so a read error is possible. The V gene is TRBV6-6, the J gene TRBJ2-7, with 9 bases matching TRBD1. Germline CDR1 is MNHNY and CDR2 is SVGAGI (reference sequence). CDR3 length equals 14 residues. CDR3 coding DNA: TGTGCCAGCAGCCGACCTACAGGGGGCTACGGGCAGTACTTC. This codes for CASSRPTGGYGQYF.

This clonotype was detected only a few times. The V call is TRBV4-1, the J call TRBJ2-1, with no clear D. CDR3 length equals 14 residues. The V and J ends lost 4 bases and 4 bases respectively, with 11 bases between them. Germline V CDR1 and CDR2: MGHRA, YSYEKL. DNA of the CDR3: TGCGCCAGCAGCCCGGTCCAGGCTTACAATGAGCAGTTCTTC. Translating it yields CASSPVQAYNEQFF.

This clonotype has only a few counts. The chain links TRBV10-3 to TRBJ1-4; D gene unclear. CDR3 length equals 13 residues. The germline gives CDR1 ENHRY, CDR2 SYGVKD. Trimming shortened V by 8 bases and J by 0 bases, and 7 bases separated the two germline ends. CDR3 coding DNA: TGTGCCATCCAAGGTGCAACTAATGAAAAACTGTTTTTT. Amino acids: CAIQGATNEKLFF.

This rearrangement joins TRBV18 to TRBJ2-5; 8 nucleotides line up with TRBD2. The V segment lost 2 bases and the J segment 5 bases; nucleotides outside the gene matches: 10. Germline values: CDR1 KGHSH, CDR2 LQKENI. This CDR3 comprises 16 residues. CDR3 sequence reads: CASSPLSAGGSETQYF. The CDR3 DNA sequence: TGTGCCAGCTCACCATTATCGGCGGGAGGTTCCGAGACCCAGTACTTC.

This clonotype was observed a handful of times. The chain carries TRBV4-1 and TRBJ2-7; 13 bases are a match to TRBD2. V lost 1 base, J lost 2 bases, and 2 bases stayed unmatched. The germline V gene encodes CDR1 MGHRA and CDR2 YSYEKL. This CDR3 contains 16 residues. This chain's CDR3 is CASSQGTSGGTYEQYF. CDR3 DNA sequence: TGCGCCAGCAGCCAAGGGACTAGCGGGGGTACCTACGAGCAGTACTTC.

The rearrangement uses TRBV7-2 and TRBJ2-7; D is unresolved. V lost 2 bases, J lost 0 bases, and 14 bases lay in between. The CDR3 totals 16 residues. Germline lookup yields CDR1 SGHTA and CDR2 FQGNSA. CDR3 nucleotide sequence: TGTGCCAGCAGCTTATGGCCCCCGGAAATCTCCTACGAGCAGTACTTC. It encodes CASSLWPPEISYEQYF.

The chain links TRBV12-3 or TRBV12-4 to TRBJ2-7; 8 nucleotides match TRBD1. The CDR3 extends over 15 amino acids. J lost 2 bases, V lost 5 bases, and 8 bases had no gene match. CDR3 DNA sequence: TGTGCCAGCAGTCCAGGACAGGGAAACACCTACGAGCAGTACTTC. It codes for CASSPGQGNTYEQYF.

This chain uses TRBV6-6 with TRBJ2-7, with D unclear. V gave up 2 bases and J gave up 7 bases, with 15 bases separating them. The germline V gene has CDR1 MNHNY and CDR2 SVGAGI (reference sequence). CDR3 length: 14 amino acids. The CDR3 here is CASSYGIPNGEQYF. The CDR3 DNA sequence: TGTGCCAGCAGTTACGGGATTCCCAATGGGGAGCAGTACTTC.

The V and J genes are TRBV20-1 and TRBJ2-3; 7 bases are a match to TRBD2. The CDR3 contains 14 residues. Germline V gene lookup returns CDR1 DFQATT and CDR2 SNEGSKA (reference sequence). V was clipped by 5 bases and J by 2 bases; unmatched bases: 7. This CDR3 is CSASNRDYTDTQYF. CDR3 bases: TGCAGTGCTTCGAACCGGGACTACACAGATACGCAGTATTTT.